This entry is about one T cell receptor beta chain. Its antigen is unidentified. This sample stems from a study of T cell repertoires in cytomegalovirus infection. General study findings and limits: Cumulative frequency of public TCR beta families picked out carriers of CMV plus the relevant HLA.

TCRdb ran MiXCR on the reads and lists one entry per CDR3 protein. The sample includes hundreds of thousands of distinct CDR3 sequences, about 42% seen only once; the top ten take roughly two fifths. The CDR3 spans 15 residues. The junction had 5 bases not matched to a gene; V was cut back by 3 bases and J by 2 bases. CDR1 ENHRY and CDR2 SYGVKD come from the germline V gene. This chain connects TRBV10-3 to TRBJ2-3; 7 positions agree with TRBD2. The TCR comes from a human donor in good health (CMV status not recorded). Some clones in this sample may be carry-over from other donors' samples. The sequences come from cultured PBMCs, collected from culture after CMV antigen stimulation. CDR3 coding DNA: TGTGCCATCAGTGAAGGCGGGGGTTTCACAGATACGCAGTATTTT. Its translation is CAISEGGGFTDTQYF.